The present entry profiles one T cell receptor beta chain with its context. Its antigen is currently not known. No quality values exist for individual bases; no much larger clone is one base distant. Sorted unstimulated T cells and proliferating T cells recovered from mixed lymphocyte reactions were subjected to TCRbeta CDR3 sequencing. Fresh whole blood from ten HLA-typed healthy donors was used as the source from which PBMCs were isolated. Library preparation was by the immunoSEQ multiplex PCR assay. Some 1.1 x 10^5 TCR templates per sample were assayed by the deep sequencing platform. Genomic DNA extracted from sorted T cells was used for TCRbeta CDR3 sequencing. The paper's data handling went like this. The R programming language was used for clonal analysis of TCRbeta CDR3 data. Unstimulated samples were compared with post-reaction CFSE-low samples to define alloreactive CD4+ and CD8+ clones. By matching sequences to the repertoires of sorted unstimulated Treg and non-Treg cells, each alloreactive CD4+ clone was assigned a regulatory or non-regulatory origin. Held by TCRdb, this immuneACCESS table contains in-frame sequences only and omits some clones. Under half of the omission traces to an unresolved V gene where checked; the cause of the rest is unknown. The V and J calls and clone size are taken from that table; D and trimming were inferred from the DNA. The sample table shows 70,000 to 95,000 clones, and about 87% are seen once. The ten top clones hold approximately 15% of the sample.

These data come from a study of siplizumab effects on memory and regulatory T cells (dated by TCRdb to the late 2010s). At the level of the whole study: The effect of the anti-CD2 antibody siplizumab on alloreactive T-cell subsets was examined in allogeneic mixed lymphocyte reactions constructed from human PBMCs. The study at large found these results: Roughly 75-95% of proliferating CD4+ or CD8+ clones could not be assigned a naive or memory phenotype. Siplizumab significantly reduced the cumulative frequency of alloreactive sequences traceable to unstimulated CD4+ memory T cells. Among mappable alloreactive CD4+ clones, the Treg-derived fraction averaged nearly 70% with siplizumab versus about 27% in control reactions. No functional confirmation was obtained for the suppressive function of proliferating Tregs from siplizumab cultures. Unstimulated naive T cells appeared to be more diverse than memory T cells, and naive cells seemed to make a substantial contribution to the alloresponse. Because sequences below about 10^-5 frequency were poorly captured, only a minor fraction of alloreactive clones could be mapped to unstimulated subsets.

From cysteine to phenylalanine, the CDR3 is 15 amino acids long. Only the CDR3 region is kept as DNA, spanning 45 bases read in frame from base 1. Here V drops 5 bases and J drops 2 bases, and the junction holds 4 bases not matched to any gene. CDR1 LNHDA and CDR2 SQIVND were looked up in the germline V gene (reference sequence). The sequenced sample consisted of CD4+ T cells sorted from blood. This receptor was obtained from a human donor in good health. Recombination connected TRBV19 to TRBJ2-7; TRBD2 lines up with 12 middle nucleotides. At the DNA level, the sequence is TGTGCCAGTAGTTTCCGGACTAGCGGGGCCTACGAGCAGTACTTC. Its translation is CASSFRTSGAYEQYF.